This T cell receptor beta chain was sequenced in a study of blood T cell repertoires in COVID-19. Study in general: Donors in the United States, Italy and Spain gave samples during acute or convalescent COVID-19.

Germline V gene sequence: CDR1 MDHEN, CDR2 SYDVKM. Trimming stripped 4 bases from V and 0 bases from J, with 15 bases between. The CDR3 totals 16 residues. This clone occurred a few times. Per the study methods: Estimation of nucleated cell counts relied on the amplification of reference gene primers. Some clones are missing from TCRdb's copy, which holds only in-frame ones; the method was immunoSEQ multiplex PCR. V, J and clone size are those of that table, while D and trimming were read from the DNA. The table shows 290,000 or so clones, with 85% occurring only once. The V call is TRBV28, the J call TRBJ1-2; weak D call: TRBD1 (5 bases). This TCR derives from a man aged 50-59 years with active or convalescent COVID-19. The sequenced material came from peripheral blood. CDR3 in DNA: TGTGCCAGCAGTTCGCCTCTAGGGGCACCTAACTATGGCTACACCTTC. Its protein is CASSSPLGAPNYGYTF.